This TCR beta chain was observed in a study of CD8+CD57+ T cells in acquired aplastic anemia. Study summary: Sorted CD4+ and CD8+ cells yielded DNA averaging about 3.1 ug. Healthy donors averaged around 11 million reads for CD4+ cells. Study-wide results and limits: Researchers report that 25 to 35 CD8+ CDR3 sequences appeared in both patients and controls. Significant differences in CD8+ Simpson's diversity were not observed between patients and controls.

CDR3 and TCR beta VDJ profiling relied on genomic DNA as the template. TCRdb recomputed calls from the reads with MiXCR, one row per CDR3 protein. This table has about 35,000 distinct CDR3 sequences, approximately 73% appearing once. Concerning this clonotype itself: What it recognizes is unknown.

This clonotype was obtained from a human donor in good health, serving as a control. The material sequenced was sorted CD4+, CD8+, or CD8+CD57+ T cells (not recorded which) from PBMCs.

DNA for the CDR3: TGTGCCAGTAGTCAGGGCAATCAGCCCCAGCATTTT. This translates into CASSQGNQPQHF. V gene TRBV19 combines with J gene TRBJ1-5; D not certain. CDR3 size: 12 residues. CDR1 and CDR2 (germline): LNHDA, SQIVND (reference sequence). V lost 5 bases and J lost 2, with 4 bases in between. Full variable domain (remainder filled in from reference TRBV19 and TRBJ1-5): DGGITQSPKYLFRKEGQNVTLSCEQNLNHDAMYWYRQDPGQGLRLIYYSQIVNDFQKGDIAEGYSVSREKKESFPLTVTSAQKNPTAFYLCASSQGNQPQHFGDGTRLSIL.